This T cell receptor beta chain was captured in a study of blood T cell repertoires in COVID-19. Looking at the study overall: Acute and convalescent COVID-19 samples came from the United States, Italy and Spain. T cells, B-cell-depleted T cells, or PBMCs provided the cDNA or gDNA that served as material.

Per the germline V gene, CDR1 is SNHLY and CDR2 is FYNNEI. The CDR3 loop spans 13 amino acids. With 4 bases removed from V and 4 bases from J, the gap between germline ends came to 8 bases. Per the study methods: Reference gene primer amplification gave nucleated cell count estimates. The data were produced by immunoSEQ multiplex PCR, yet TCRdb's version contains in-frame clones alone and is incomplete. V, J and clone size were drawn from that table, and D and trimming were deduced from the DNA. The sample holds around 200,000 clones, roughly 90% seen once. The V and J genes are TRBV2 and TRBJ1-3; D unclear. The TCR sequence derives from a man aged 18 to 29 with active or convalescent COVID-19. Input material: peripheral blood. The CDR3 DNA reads TGTGCCAGCAGTGGCGAAGTCGGAAACACCATATATTTT. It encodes CASSGEVGNTIYF.